This T cell receptor (beta chain) was obtained from a study of blood T cell repertoires in COVID-19. Study in general: T cells, B-cell-depleted T cells, or PBMCs supplied cDNA or gDNA.

In Seattle, patients joined the study during active infection and were tracked longitudinally. Losses at the gene ends were 4 bases for V and 3 bases for J; bases not matched to a gene: 8. Germline values: CDR1 MNHEY, CDR2 SMNVEV (reference sequence). The CDR3 spans 17 residues. The authors' processing: Amplifying reference gene primers gave estimates of nucleated cell counts. Clones were sequenced by immunoSEQ multiplex PCR, and TCRdb holds only the in-frame ones, with some missing. V, J and clone size are those of that table, while D and trimming were read from the DNA. The sample carries roughly 300,000 clones, about 90% recorded once.

The specimen was peripheral blood. The genes are TRBV27 and TRBJ1-5, with TRBD1 matching over 11 bases. The receptor was derived from a young woman with COVID-19, enrolled during active disease. CDR3 in DNA: TGTGCCAGCAGTTCCTACGGGACAGGGGGGGCCAATCAGCCCCAGCATTTT. This translates into CASSSYGTGGANQPQHF.